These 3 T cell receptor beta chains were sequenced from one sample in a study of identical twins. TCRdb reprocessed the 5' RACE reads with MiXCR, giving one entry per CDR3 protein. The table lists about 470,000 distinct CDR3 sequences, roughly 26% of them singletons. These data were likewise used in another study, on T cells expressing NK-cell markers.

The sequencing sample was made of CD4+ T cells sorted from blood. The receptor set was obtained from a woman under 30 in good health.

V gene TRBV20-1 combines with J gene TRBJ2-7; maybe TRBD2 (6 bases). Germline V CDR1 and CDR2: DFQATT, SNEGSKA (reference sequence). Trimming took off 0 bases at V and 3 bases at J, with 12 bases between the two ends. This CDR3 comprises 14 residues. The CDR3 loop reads CSARDRRGNYEQYF. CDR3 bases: TGCAGTGCTAGAGATCGCCGGGGGAACTACGAGCAGTACTTC.

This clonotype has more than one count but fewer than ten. CDR3 sequence reads: CASSQDSGHPYNEQFF. As DNA, the CDR3 is TGCGCCAGCAGCCAAGATTCGGGACATCCCTACAATGAGCAGTTCTTC. The chain uses TRBV4-3 and TRBJ2-1, with TRBD1 as a possible D gene (6 bases). This CDR3 has 16 residues. Germline CDR1 is LGHNA and CDR2 is YSLEER. Trimming shortened V by 0 bases and J by 2 bases, and 11 bases separated the two germline ends.

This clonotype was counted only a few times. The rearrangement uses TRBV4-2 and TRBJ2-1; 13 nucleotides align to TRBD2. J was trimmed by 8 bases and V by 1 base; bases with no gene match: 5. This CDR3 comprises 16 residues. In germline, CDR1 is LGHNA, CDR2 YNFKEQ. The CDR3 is CASSQGTSGRLDEQFF. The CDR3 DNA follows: TGTGCCAGCAGCCAAGGGACTAGCGGGAGATTGGATGAGCAGTTCTTC.